The clone carrying this T cell receptor (beta chain) was counted ten times or more. Its matching antigen is unknown. The data originate from a study of T-cell reconstitution after alpha-beta-depleted transplantation in children. The library targeted TCRbeta and was prepared with unique molecular identifiers. MiXCR, applied by TCRdb to the PCR reads, yields one record per CDR3 protein. The repertoire includes around 700,000 distinct CDR3 sequences, roughly 14% of them detected once, and around 0.76% sits in the top ten. The study's findings and limits: Certain patients had high TCRbeta diversity at day 60, and it came from recipient T cells and thymic progenitors that survived. As was reported, about two months after transplant, alpha-beta T cells came from several hundred expanded graft clones. Newly produced T cells mostly accounted for T-cell counts and diversity one year post-transplant.

The germline V and J ends were trimmed by 5 bases and 1 base, with 12 bases remaining between them. Germline-derived CDR1 and CDR2 are DFQATT and SNEGSKA (reference sequence). CDR3 size: 14 residues. The sequencing used PBMCs, collected before TCRalphabeta/CD19-depleted stem cell transplant. The chain uses TRBV20-1 and TRBJ2-1, with unresolved D. The TCR was taken from a girl aged 2-10 years with congenital amegakaryocytic thrombocytopenia, due to receive a stem cell transplant. DNA of the CDR3: TGCAGTGCTCAAGACCGGAAGTCCTACAATGAGCAGTTCTTC. Translation: CSAQDRKSYNEQFF.